These T cell receptor beta chains were read from a single sample in a study of T cells in Graves' hyperthyroidism and ophthalmopathy. TCRdb used MiXCR to reprocess the multiplex PCR reads, holding one entry per CDR3 protein. The repertoire holds 800,000 or so distinct CDR3 sequences, 38% seen once, with approximately 8.7% in the top ten. The sequenced sample consisted of blood. Source of these receptors: a man aged 18 to 35 with Graves' hyperthyroidism. Both conserved end residues are part of each CDR3. The order of the fields is V gene, J gene, clone size, D gene, CDR3 protein, CDR3 DNA. A D gene is named only where the DNA matches it firmly. Clone size is given for some rows only: seen once, a few or many times, or a class if the clone is expanded.

TRBV25-1,TRBJ1-2,many,-,CASMGHGYTF,TGTGCCAGCATGGGGCATGGCTACACCTTC
TRBV7-8,TRBJ2-5,many,-,CASSLALRRETQYF,TGTGCCAGCAGCTTAGCGTTGCGGAGAGAGACCCAGTACTTC
TRBV7-6,TRBJ1-2,-,-,CASSLGPDPYGYTF,TGTGCCAGCAGCTTAGGTCCAGACCCCTATGGCTACACCTTC
TRBV6-6,TRBJ1-1,-,-,CASSEALLRNTEAFF,TGTGCCAGCAGTGAAGCGCTATTGAGGAACACTGAAGCTTTCTTT
TRBV6-5,TRBJ2-2,few,TRBD1,CASRGGGTGITGELFF,TGTGCCAGCAGGGGCGGTGGGACAGGGATCACCGGGGAGCTGTTTTTT
TRBV25-1,TRBJ1-5,-,-,CASSASTVPGQPQHF,TGTGCCAGCAGCGCAAGTACTGTGCCGGGACAGCCCCAGCATTTT
TRBV10-3,TRBJ1-3,many,-,CAINGGGNTIYF,TGTGCCATCAACGGCGGCGGAAACACCATATATTTT
TRBV7-7,TRBJ1-1,many,-,CASSLTFNTEAFF,TGTGCTAGCAGCTTGACCTTTAACACTGAAGCTTTCTTT
TRBV7-9,TRBJ2-5,-,TRBD1,CASSRDRGGQETQYF,TGTGCCAGCAGCCGGGACAGGGGAGGGCAAGAGACCCAGTACTTC
TRBV11-2,TRBJ1-1,few,-,CASSASGWINTEAFF,TGTGCCAGCAGCGCCTCAGGGTGGATAAACACTGAAGCTTTCTTT
TRBV19,TRBJ1-1,few,TRBD1,CASSKDRVNTEAFF,TGTGCCAGTAGTAAAGACAGGGTGAACACTGAAGCTTTCTTT
TRBV24-1,TRBJ2-2,-,TRBD2,CASRPSGSPGELFF,TGTGCCAGCAGGCCTAGCGGGAGCCCCGGGGAGCTGTTTTTT
TRBV7-9,TRBJ1-1,many,-,CASSLVRVEGEAFF,TGTGCCAGCAGCTTAGTAAGGGTGGAGGGTGAAGCTTTCTTT
TRBV12-3/TRBV12-4,TRBJ1-1,-,-,CASTRGTGGTEAFF,TGTGCCAGCACCAGAGGGACCGGGGGCACTGAAGCTTTCTTT
TRBV29-1,TRBJ1-6,-,-,CSVRSGTGRGSPLHF,TGCAGCGTACGATCCGGAACAGGGAGAGGCTCACCCCTCCACTTT
TRBV9,TRBJ1-3,few,TRBD1,CASSVASGQGSSGNTIYF,TGTGCCAGCAGCGTAGCCAGCGGACAGGGATCCTCTGGAAACACCATATATTTT
TRBV12-3/TRBV12-4,TRBJ1-2,many,-,CASSLTRNGYTF,TGTGCCAGCAGTTTGACTAGGAATGGCTACACCTTC
TRBV4-3,TRBJ1-6,few,-,CASSEDFSDNSPLHF,TGCGCCAGCAGCGAGGACTTCTCCGACAATTCACCCCTCCACTTT
TRBV7-9,TRBJ2-7,few,-,CASSPTKVGSGAEQYF,TGTGCCAGCAGCCCCACCAAGGTTGGGAGCGGAGCCGAGCAGTACTTC
TRBV6-5,TRBJ1-6,-,-,CASSEGPTPLHF,TGTGCCAGCAGTGAAGGGCCAACACCCCTCCACTTT
TRBV7-3,TRBJ2-2,-,-,CASSSGINTGELFF,TGTGCCAGCAGCTCCGGGATCAACACCGGGGAGCTGTTTTTT
TRBV9,TRBJ1-3,many,TRBD1,CASSDQGEGNTIYF,TGTGCCAGCAGCGACCAGGGGGAGGGAAACACCATATATTTT
TRBV7-9,TRBJ1-1,-,-,CASSLGVGRINTEAFF,TGTGCCAGCAGCTTAGGGGTTGGCAGGATTAACACTGAAGCTTTCTTT
TRBV7-3,TRBJ2-5,many,TRBD2,CASSMTSGNQETQYF,TGTGCCAGCAGCATGACTAGCGGGAATCAAGAGACCCAGTACTTC
TRBV20-1,TRBJ2-7,few,TRBD2,CSASSGSSGEQYF,TGCAGTGCTTCAAGCGGGAGCAGTGGCGAGCAGTACTTC
TRBV7-9,TRBJ1-2,many,-,CASSLETPPGINGYTF,TGTGCCAGCAGCTTAGAGACTCCTCCGGGGATAAATGGCTACACCTTC
TRBV12-3/TRBV12-4,TRBJ2-2,-,-,CASSQDPYGGTGELFF,TGTGCCAGCAGCCAAGATCCGTATGGAGGCACCGGGGAGCTGTTTTTT
TRBV7-9,TRBJ1-6,many,TRBD1,CASSSLTGVQVSPLHF,TGTGCCAGCAGCTCCCTGACAGGGGTTCAGGTATCACCCCTCCACTTT
TRBV10-3,TRBJ2-5,many,TRBD1,CAINPGQGQETQYF,TGTGCCATCAATCCGGGACAGGGCCAAGAGACCCAGTACTTC
TRBV5-5,TRBJ1-2,-,-,CASSLGVSGSSYGYTF,TGTGCCAGCAGCTTGGGGGTATCCGGATCCTCCTATGGCTACACCTTC
TRBV7-2,TRBJ1-3,many,-,CASSLDTGLGNTIYF,TGTGCCAGCAGCTTAGACACAGGGCTAGGAAACACCATATATTTT
TRBV19,TRBJ1-1,few,-,CASSMYRGTEAFF,TGTGCCAGTAGTATGTATCGAGGCACTGAAGCTTTCTTT
TRBV7-8,TRBJ2-5,-,-,CASSPTVGSEKTQYF,TGTGCCAGCAGCCCGACGGTGGGGTCCGAGAAGACCCAGTACTTC
TRBV7-2,TRBJ1-3,-,-,CASTLSGGNSGNTIYF,TGTGCCAGCACCCTCAGCGGCGGAAACTCTGGAAACACCATATATTTT
TRBV2,TRBJ1-2,-,-,CASGGTSGNYGYTF,TGTGCCAGCGGCGGGACTAGCGGGAACTATGGCTACACCTTC
TRBV2,TRBJ1-1,-,-,CASSEASLVRRGSEAFF,TGTGCCAGCAGTGAAGCGAGTTTAGTCCGACGGGGCTCCGAAGCTTTCTTT
TRBV7-2,TRBJ1-1,many,TRBD1,CASSYAGTGVTEAFF,TGTGCCAGCAGCTACGCCGGGACAGGGGTCACTGAAGCTTTCTTT
TRBV15,TRBJ2-6,-,-,CATGAGKDYVLTF,TGTGCCACCGGGGCGGGAAAGGATTACGTCCTGACTTTC
TRBV9,TRBJ1-1,-,-,CASSPLGEATEAFF,TGTGCCAGCAGCCCTTTGGGGGAAGCCACTGAAGCTTTCTTT
TRBV10-3,TRBJ2-5,many,TRBD2,CAISSTTSGGAKTQYF,TGTGCCATCAGCTCGACGACTAGCGGGGGGGCAAAGACCCAGTACTTC
TRBV7-2,TRBJ2-7,-,-,CASSSIPGDYEQYF,TGTGCCAGCAGCTCCATCCCGGGAGACTACGAGCAGTACTTC
TRBV7-9,TRBJ1-4,-,-,CASSQTFGARKLFF,TGTGCCAGCAGCCAAACTTTTGGGGCTAGAAAACTGTTTTTT
TRBV13,TRBJ1-4,once,-,CASSWSVREKLFF,TGTGCCAGCAGTTGGTCAGTACGCGAAAAACTGTTTTTT
TRBV25-1,TRBJ1-3,many,-,CASSEFFGHSGNTIYF,TGTGCCAGCAGTGAATTTTTCGGCCATTCTGGAAACACCATATATTTT
TRBV7-2,TRBJ2-7,-,TRBD1,CASSFSGQAGSYEQYF,TGTGCCAGCAGCTTTTCTGGACAGGCGGGCTCCTACGAGCAGTACTTC
TRBV7-9,TRBJ1-1,once,TRBD1,CVSSPDRGTEAFF,TGTGTCAGCAGCCCCGACAGGGGCACTGAAGCTTTCTTT
TRBV29-1,TRBJ2-7,many,TRBD2,CSVLPGTSDYEQYF,TGCAGCGTTCTTCCCGGGACTAGCGACTACGAGCAGTACTTC
TRBV29-1,TRBJ1-4,-,-,CSVMGGADTGEKLFF,TGCAGCGTTATGGGGGGCGCGGACACAGGTGAAAAACTGTTTTTT
TRBV20-1,TRBJ1-4,-,TRBD1,CSASSAGTDNEELFF,TGCAGTGCTAGTTCTGCCGGGACAGATAATGAAGAACTGTTTTTT
TRBV5-1,TRBJ1-6,few,-,CASSLESRGDRLHF,TGCGCCAGCAGCTTGGAGAGTCGGGGGGACCGCCTCCACTTT
TRBV7-2,TRBJ2-7,-,-,CASILLHTYEQYF,TGTGCCAGCATCCTATTACACACCTACGAGCAGTACTTC
TRBV27,TRBJ2-7,-,TRBD1,CASSLSGTGAYEQYF,TGTGCCAGCAGTTTATCGGGGACAGGTGCCTACGAGCAGTACTTC
TRBV7-9,TRBJ2-5,many,-,CASSLAWEQETQYF,TGTGCCAGCAGCTTAGCATGGGAACAAGAGACCCAGTACTTC
TRBV25-1,TRBJ1-2,-,-,CASSQGADRAVGYTF,TGTGCCAGCAGCCAAGGGGCCGACAGAGCGGTCGGCTACACCTTC
TRBV5-5,TRBJ2-2,once,-,CASSLLRGAGELFF,TGTGCCAGCAGCTTGCTAAGGGGTGCCGGGGAGCTGTTTTTT